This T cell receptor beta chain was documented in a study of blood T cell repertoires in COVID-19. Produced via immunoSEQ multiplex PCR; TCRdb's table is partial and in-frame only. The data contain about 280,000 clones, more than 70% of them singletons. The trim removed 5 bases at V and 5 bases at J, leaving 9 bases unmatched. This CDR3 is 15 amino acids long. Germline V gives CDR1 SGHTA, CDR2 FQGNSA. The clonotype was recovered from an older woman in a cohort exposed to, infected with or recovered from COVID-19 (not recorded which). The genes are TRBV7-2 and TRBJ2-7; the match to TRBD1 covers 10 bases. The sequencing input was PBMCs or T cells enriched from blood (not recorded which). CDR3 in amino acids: CASSQMGQGPHEQYF. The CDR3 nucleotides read TGTGCCAGCAGCCAGATGGGACAGGGGCCCCACGAGCAGTACTTC.